This T cell receptor beta chain was identified during a study of blood T cell repertoires in COVID-19. The wider study: Collection of acute and convalescent COVID-19 samples took place in the United States, Italy and Spain.

Deletions cut 5 bases from V and 4 bases from J, with 9 bases between. The CDR3 is made up of 14 amino acids. Germline V gives CDR1 SGHAT, CDR2 FQNNGV. Clones were sequenced by immunoSEQ multiplex PCR, and TCRdb holds only the in-frame ones, with some missing. The data hold around 200,000 clones, with about 89% observed a single time. The sample taken for sequencing was peripheral blood. This chain uses TRBV11-2 with TRBJ1-6; tentatively, D is TRBD1 (5 bases). The TCR originated in a man aged 40-49 years with acute or convalescent COVID-19. Written as DNA, the CDR3 is TGTGCCAGCAGCGAGGACACGTATAATTCACCCCTCCACTTT. It yields the protein CASSEDTYNSPLHF.